The rows below give T cell receptor beta chains drawn from one sample of a study of T cell responses to AZD1222 COVID-19 vaccine. Assay used: immunoSEQ multiplex PCR; TCRdb lists only in-frame clones, some missing. This sample has some 130,000 clones, with under 90% found just once. The material was peripheral blood, obtained on day 0 of AZD1222 vaccination. The receptors shown here come from an adult in good health. The CDR3 runs from the conserved cysteine through the conserved F or W. A D gene is named only where the DNA matches it firmly. Part of the rows lack a size; the others show once, few, many or a class for expanded clones.

d_call	clone_size	v_call	j_call	cdr3_length	cdr3_aa	cdr3_nt
TRBD2	-	TRBV5-6	TRBJ2-7	15	CASSTGTTPLREQYF	TGTGCCAGCAGTACCGGGACTACACCTCTACGGGAGCAGTACTTC
TRBD1	-	TRBV29-1	TRBJ2-1	16	CSFLCGRDRGDNEQFF	TGCAGCTTTCTTTGTGGGAGGGACAGGGGGGATAATGAGCAGTTCTTC
TRBD1	few	TRBV19	TRBJ1-5	14	CASSMGDRGQPQHF	TGTGCCAGTAGTATGGGGGACAGGGGTCAGCCCCAGCATTTT
-	-	TRBV19	TRBJ2-7	15	CASSPGQGSAYEQYF	TGTGCCAGTAGCCCCGGGCAGGGGAGCGCCTACGAGCAGTACTTC
TRBD1	once	TRBV9	TRBJ2-3	17	CASGLNSGTGERDTQYF	TGTGCCAGCGGCCTGAACTCCGGGACAGGGGAAAGAGATACGCAGTATTTT
-	-	TRBV7-6	TRBJ2-7	15	CASSLSAASSYEQYF	TGTGCCAGCAGCTTAAGCGCTGCCAGCTCCTACGAGCAGTACTTC
TRBD2	-	TRBV2	TRBJ2-5	15	CASSEPSGGRETQYF	TGTGCCAGCAGTGAACCCAGCGGGGGGAGGGAGACCCAGTACTTC
-	-	TRBV30	TRBJ1-6	16	CAWSDSLSSDNSPLHF	TGTGCCTGGAGCGACTCCCTGAGTAGTGATAATTCACCCCTCCACTTT
-	-	TRBV7-7	TRBJ2-2	13	CASSLQQTGELFF	TGTGCTAGCAGCCTTCAACAAACCGGGGAGCTGTTTTTT
-	-	TRBV29-1	TRBJ2-5	15	CSVSNRRVSKETQYF	TGCAGCGTTTCGAACAGAAGGGTTTCGAAAGAGACCCAGTACTTC
TRBD1	-	TRBV27	TRBJ1-6	13	CASSLRGATPLHF	TGTGCCAGCAGTCTCAGGGGGGCTACACCCCTCCACTTT
-	-	TRBV19	TRBJ1-5	15	CASKSVGVSNQPQHF	TGTGCCAGTAAGAGTGTGGGAGTCAGCAATCAGCCCCAGCATTTT
-	-	TRBV5-1	TRBJ1-1	13	CASSQDQNTEAFF	TGCGCCAGCAGCCAAGACCAGAACACTGAAGCTTTCTTT
-	-	TRBV30	TRBJ1-2	11	CAWNQNYGYTF	TGTGCCTGGAATCAGAACTATGGCTACACCTTC
-	-	TRBV4-2	TRBJ1-4	13	CASSFGVGEKLFF	TGTGCCAGCAGCTTCGGCGTGGGTGAAAAACTGTTTTTT
TRBD1	-	TRBV27	TRBJ2-1	15	CASSLDRREWNEQFF	TGTGCCAGCAGTTTGGACAGGAGAGAGTGGAATGAGCAGTTCTTC
-	-	TRBV6-5	TRBJ2-1	14	CASSLSNDINEQFF	TGTGCCAGCAGCCTTTCCAATGACATCAATGAGCAGTTCTTC
-	-	TRBV7-2	TRBJ1-2	15	CASSFVQGPYYGYTF	TGTGCCAGCAGCTTTGTTCAGGGCCCTTACTATGGCTACACCTTC
-	-	TRBV30	TRBJ2-2	13	CAWNRAYTGELFF	TGTGCCTGGAACAGGGCTTACACCGGGGAGCTGTTTTTT
-	-	TRBV4-1	TRBJ1-1	17	CASSQAVLGEGVAEAFF	TGCGCCAGCAGCCAAGCGGTACTAGGGGAGGGAGTCGCTGAAGCTTTCTTT
TRBD1	-	TRBV10-3	TRBJ2-2	17	CAISELETGGADGELFF	TGTGCCATCAGTGAGTTGGAGACAGGGGGCGCGGACGGGGAGCTGTTTTTT
TRBD1	-	TRBV5-6	TRBJ1-2	18	CASSLDRGSGRLNYGYTF	TGTGCCAGCAGCCTGGACAGGGGTTCGGGACGGCTGAACTATGGCTACACCTTC
TRBD2	-	TRBV7-2	TRBJ2-7	16	CASSKQGRGGRYEQYF	TGTGCCAGCAGCAAGCAGGGGCGGGGGGGCCGCTACGAGCAGTACTTC
-	-	TRBV3-1/TRBV3-2	TRBJ1-1	14	CASSQVIRNTEAFF	TGTGCCAGCAGCCAAGTAATCAGGAACACTGAAGCTTTCTTT
-	-	TRBV19	TRBJ1-5	14	CASSAPGHNQPQHF	TGTGCCAGTAGTGCCCCGGGACATAATCAGCCCCAGCATTTT
-	-	TRBV6-2/TRBV6-3	TRBJ2-3	13	CASSVGLADTQYF	TGTGCCAGCAGTGTAGGTCTTGCAGATACGCAGTATTTT
TRBD2	-	TRBV3-1/TRBV3-2	TRBJ2-7	16	CASSPLTSGGAYEQYF	TGTGCCAGCAGCCCGTTGACTAGCGGGGGGGCCTACGAGCAGTACTTC
-	-	TRBV3-1/TRBV3-2	TRBJ2-7	13	CASSQPGTYEQYF	TGTGCCAGCAGCCAACCAGGGACGTACGAGCAGTACTTC
-	once	TRBV19	TRBJ1-2	14	CASIGATGFYGYTF	TGTGCCAGTATTGGGGCCACAGGGTTTTATGGCTACACCTTC
TRBD1	-	TRBV19	TRBJ1-2	13	CAINAGTAYGYTF	TGTGCCATCAACGCGGGGACAGCCTATGGCTACACCTTC
-	-	TRBV6-1	TRBJ2-7	13	CASSELTVYEQYF	TGTGCCAGCAGTGAGTTGACAGTCTACGAGCAGTACTTC
TRBD1	-	TRBV10-3	TRBJ1-1	14	CAISGGQGGTEAFF	TGTGCCATCAGTGGGGGACAGGGTGGGACTGAAGCTTTCTTT
TRBD2	once	TRBV27	TRBJ2-1	15	CASSYSGGDYNEQFF	TGTGCCAGCAGTTATAGCGGGGGAGACTACAATGAGCAGTTCTTC
-	-	TRBV7-8	TRBJ2-5	15	CASSLNRDLQETQYF	TGTGCCAGCAGCTTAAACCGGGACTTACAAGAGACCCAGTACTTC
TRBD1	-	TRBV7-3	TRBJ2-3	15	CASSLGSTGVDTQYF	TGTGCCAGCAGTCTCGGTTCGACAGGGGTAGATACGCAGTATTTT
-	few	TRBV5-4	TRBJ2-2	14	CASSLSQTTGELFF	TGTGCCAGCAGCTTGAGTCAGACCACCGGGGAGCTGTTTTTT
-	-	TRBV6-1	TRBJ1-3	15	CASSEAPGAGNTIYF	TGTGCCAGCAGTGAAGCCCCGGGGGCGGGAAACACCATATATTTT
-	-	TRBV9	TRBJ2-3	13	CASSPQGGDTQYF	TGTGCCAGCAGCCCCCAGGGAGGAGATACGCAGTATTTT
-	-	TRBV30	TRBJ1-6	12	CAWSGRDSPLHF	TGTGCCTGGAGTGGCAGGGATTCACCCCTCCACTTT
-	-	TRBV4-2	TRBJ1-6	15	CASSEDGRRNSPLHF	TGTGCCAGCAGCGAAGATGGGCGTAGAAATTCACCCCTCCACTTT
-	few	TRBV2	TRBJ1-2	13	CASSPQRLVGYTF	TGTGCCAGCAGCCCTCAGAGGCTGGTTGGCTACACCTTC
-	-	TRBV6-6	TRBJ2-1	20	CASSPPPGAQGWRGYNEQFF	TGTGCCAGCAGTCCCCCCCCGGGGGCACAGGGTTGGAGGGGGTACAATGAGCAGTTCTTC
-	-	TRBV19	TRBJ1-1	17	CASGKRTVGRMNTEAFF	TGTGCCAGTGGAAAGCGAACTGTCGGGAGAATGAACACTGAAGCTTTCTTT
-	-	TRBV5-1	TRBJ1-2	14	CASSLAGGNYGYTF	TGCGCCAGCAGCTTGGCCGGAGGGAACTATGGCTACACCTTC
TRBD1	few	TRBV5-4	TRBJ2-1	15	CASSLDRAPGHEQFF	TGTGCCAGCAGCCTAGACAGGGCACCCGGGCATGAGCAGTTCTTC
-	-	TRBV2	TRBJ1-5	15	CASRDNWGNNQPQHF	TGTGCCAGCCGGGACAACTGGGGGAACAATCAGCCCCAGCATTTT
-	-	TRBV9	TRBJ1-1	15	CASSVSGPVTSEAFF	TGTGCCAGCAGCGTATCGGGACCCGTCACCTCTGAAGCTTTCTTT
-	-	TRBV3-1/TRBV3-2	TRBJ2-1	19	CASSQEGVRTPRTFHEQFF	TGTGCCAGCAGCCAAGAGGGCGTTAGGACACCTAGGACGTTTCATGAGCAGTTCTTC